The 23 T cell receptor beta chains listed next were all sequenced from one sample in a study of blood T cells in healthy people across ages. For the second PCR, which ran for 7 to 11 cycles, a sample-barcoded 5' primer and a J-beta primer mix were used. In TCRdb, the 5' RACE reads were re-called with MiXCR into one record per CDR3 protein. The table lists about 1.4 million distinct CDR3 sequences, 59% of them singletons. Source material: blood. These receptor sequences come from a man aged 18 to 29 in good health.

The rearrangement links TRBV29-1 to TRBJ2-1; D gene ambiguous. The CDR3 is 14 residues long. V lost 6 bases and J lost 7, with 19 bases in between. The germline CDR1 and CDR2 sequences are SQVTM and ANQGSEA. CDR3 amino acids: CSVEARLSVNEQFF. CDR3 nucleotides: TGCAGCGTCGAGGCCAGGCTGAGCGTAAATGAGCAGTTCTTC.

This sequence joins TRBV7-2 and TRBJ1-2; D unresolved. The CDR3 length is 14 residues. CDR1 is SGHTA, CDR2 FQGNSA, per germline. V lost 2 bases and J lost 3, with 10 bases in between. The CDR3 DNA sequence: TGTGCCAGCAGCTTAATCAAGGCGCACTATGGCTACACCTTC. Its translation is CASSLIKAHYGYTF.

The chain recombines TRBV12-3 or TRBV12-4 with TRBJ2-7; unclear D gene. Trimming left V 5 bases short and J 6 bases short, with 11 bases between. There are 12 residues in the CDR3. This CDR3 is CASSPPTGEQYF. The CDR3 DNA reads TGTGCCAGCAGTCCTCCGACGGGCGAGCAGTACTTC.

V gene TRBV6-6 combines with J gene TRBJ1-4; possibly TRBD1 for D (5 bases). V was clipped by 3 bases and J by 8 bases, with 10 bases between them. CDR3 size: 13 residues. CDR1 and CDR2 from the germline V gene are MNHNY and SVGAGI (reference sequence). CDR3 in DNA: TGTGCCAGCAGTTATGGGGCAGGCGAAAAACTGTTTTTT. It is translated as CASSYGAGEKLFF.

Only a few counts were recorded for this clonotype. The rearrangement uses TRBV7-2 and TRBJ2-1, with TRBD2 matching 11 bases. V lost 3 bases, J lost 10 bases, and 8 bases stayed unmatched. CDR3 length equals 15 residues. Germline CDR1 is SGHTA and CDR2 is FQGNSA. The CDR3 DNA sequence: TGTGCCAGCAGCTTGCCCTTAGCGGGAGGGTGGGAGCAGTTCTTC. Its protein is CASSLPLAGGWEQFF.

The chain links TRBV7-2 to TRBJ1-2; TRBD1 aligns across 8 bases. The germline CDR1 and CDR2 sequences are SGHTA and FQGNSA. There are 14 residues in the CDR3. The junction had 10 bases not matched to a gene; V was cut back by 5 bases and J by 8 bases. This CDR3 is CASSGQGAVWGYTF. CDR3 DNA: TGTGCCAGCAGCGGTCAGGGGGCGGTGTGGGGCTACACCTTC.

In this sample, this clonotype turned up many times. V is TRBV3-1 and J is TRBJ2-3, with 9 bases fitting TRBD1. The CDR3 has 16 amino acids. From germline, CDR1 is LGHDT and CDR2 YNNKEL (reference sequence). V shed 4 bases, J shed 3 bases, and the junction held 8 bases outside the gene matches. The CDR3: CASSLFMGQGTDTQYF. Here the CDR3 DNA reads TGTGCCAGCAGCCTGTTCATGGGACAGGGAACAGATACGCAGTATTTT.

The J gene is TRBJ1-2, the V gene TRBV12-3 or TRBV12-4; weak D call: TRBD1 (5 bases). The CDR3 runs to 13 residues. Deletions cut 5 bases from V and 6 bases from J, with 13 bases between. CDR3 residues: CASSRGTENGYTF. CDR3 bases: TGTGCCAGCAGTCGAGGGACGGAGAATGGCTACACCTTC.

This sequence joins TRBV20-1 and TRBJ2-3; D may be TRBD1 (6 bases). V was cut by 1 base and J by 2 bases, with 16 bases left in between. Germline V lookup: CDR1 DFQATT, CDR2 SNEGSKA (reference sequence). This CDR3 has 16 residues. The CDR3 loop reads CSARVPTGRFTDTQYF. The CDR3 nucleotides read TGCAGTGCTAGAGTCCCTACAGGGCGGTTCACAGATACGCAGTATTTT.

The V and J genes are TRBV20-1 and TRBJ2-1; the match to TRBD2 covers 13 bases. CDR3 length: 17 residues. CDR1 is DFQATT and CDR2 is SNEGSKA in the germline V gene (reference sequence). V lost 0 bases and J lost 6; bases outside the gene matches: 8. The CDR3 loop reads CSARDRMGTSGVNEQFF. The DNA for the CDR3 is TGCAGTGCTAGAGATCGAATGGGGACTAGCGGGGTCAATGAGCAGTTCTTC.

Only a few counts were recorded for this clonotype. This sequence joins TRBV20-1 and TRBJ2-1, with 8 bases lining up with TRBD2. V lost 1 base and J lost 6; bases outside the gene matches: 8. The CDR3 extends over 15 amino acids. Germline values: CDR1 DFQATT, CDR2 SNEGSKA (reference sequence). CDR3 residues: CSARATRLAPNEQFF. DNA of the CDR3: TGCAGTGCTAGAGCAACCCGACTAGCGCCCAATGAGCAGTTCTTC.

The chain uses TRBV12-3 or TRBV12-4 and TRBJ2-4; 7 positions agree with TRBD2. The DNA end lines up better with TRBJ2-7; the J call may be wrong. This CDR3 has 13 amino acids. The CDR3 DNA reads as TGTGCCAGCAGTATGACTAGCAACTACGAGCAGTACTTC. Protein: CASSMTSNYEQYF.

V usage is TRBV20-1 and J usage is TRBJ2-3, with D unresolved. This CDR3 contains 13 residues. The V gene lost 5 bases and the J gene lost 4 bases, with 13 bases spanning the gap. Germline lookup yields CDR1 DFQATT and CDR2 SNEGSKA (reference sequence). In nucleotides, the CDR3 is TGCAGTGCTCCCGCGGATGGAGCAGATACGCAGTATTTT. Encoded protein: CSAPADGADTQYF.

The CDR3 is CASSSRVDTEAFF. CDR3 sequence (DNA): TGTGCCAGCAGTTCCAGGGTCGACACTGAAGCTTTCTTT. The chain employs TRBV27 and TRBJ1-1; D may be TRBD1 (5 bases). The germline V gene encodes CDR1 MNHEY and CDR2 SMNVEV (reference sequence). The CDR3 sequence is 13 residues long. Trimming cost V 4 bases and J 3 bases, with 9 bases left between them.

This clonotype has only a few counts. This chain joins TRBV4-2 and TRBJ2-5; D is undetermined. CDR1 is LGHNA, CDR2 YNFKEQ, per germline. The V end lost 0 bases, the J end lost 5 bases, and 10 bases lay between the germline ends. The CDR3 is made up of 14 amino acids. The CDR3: CASSQESWKETQYF. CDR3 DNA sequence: TGTGCCAGCAGCCAAGAGTCGTGGAAGGAGACCCAGTACTTC.

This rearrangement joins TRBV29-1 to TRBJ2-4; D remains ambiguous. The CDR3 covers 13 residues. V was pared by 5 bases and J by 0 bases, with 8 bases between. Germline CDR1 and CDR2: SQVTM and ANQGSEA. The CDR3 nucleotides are TGCAGCGTTCGATTACTAGCCAAAAACATTCAGTACTTC. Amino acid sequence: CSVRLLAKNIQYF.

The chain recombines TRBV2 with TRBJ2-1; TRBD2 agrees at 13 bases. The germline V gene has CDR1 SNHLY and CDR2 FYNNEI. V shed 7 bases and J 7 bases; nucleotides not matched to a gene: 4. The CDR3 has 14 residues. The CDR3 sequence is CASNGLAGENEQFF. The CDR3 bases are TGTGCCAGCAATGGACTAGCGGGGGAAAATGAGCAGTTCTTC.

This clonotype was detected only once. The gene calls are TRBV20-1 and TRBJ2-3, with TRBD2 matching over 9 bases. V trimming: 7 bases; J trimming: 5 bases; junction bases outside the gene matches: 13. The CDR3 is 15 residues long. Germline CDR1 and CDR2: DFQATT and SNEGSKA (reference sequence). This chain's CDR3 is CSGRLAVSAIDTQYF. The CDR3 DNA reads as TGCAGTGGAAGACTAGCGGTCTCAGCCATAGATACGCAGTATTTT.

The CDR3 loop reads CASSPGTEGYEQYF. CDR3 in DNA: TGTGCCAGCAGCCCCGGGACAGAGGGCTACGAGCAGTACTTC. This chain connects TRBV6-5 to TRBJ2-7, with TRBD1 identical over 7 bases. The CDR3 contains 14 residues. The J segment lost 3 bases and the V segment lost 6 bases, leaving 8 bases of the junction unmatched. Looked up from germline, CDR1 is MNHEY and CDR2 is SVGAGI.

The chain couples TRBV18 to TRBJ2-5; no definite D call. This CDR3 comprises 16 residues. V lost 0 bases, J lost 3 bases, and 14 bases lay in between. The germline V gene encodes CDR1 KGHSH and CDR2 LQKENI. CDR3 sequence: CASSPPGLAPEETQYF. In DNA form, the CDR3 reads TGTGCCAGCTCACCACCGGGTCTGGCCCCGGAAGAGACCCAGTACTTC. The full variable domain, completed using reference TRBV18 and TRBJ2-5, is NAGVMQNPRHLVRRRGQEARLRCSPMKGHSHVYWYRQLPEEGLKFMVYLQKENIIDESGMPKERFSAEFPKEGPSILRIQQVVRGDSAAYFCASSPPGLAPEETQYFGPGTRLLVL.

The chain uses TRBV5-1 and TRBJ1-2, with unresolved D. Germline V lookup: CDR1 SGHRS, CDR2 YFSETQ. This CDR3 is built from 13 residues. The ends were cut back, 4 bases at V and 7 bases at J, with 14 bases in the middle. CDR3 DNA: TGCGCCAGCAGCCGAGAGGGTGGTGGTGGCTACACCTTC. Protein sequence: CASSREGGGGYTF.

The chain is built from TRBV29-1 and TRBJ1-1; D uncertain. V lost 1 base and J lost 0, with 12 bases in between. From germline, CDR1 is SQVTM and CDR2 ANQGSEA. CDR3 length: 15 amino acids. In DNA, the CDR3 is TGCAGCGTTGAAGGTCAGAAAGTAATGAACACTGAAGCTTTCTTT. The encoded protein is CSVEGQKVMNTEAFF.

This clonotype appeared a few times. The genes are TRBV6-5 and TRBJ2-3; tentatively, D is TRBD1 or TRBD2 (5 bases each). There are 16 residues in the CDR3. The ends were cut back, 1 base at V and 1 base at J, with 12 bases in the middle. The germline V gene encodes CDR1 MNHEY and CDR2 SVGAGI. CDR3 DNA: TGTGCCAGCAGTTACTTTGTGGGGGTCGGCACAGATACGCAGTATTTT. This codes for CASSYFVGVGTDTQYF.